The entry below gives a single TCR beta chain sequence along with its context. The germline CDR1 and CDR2 sequences are SEHNR and FQNEAQ (reference sequence). CDR3 length equals 14 residues. J lost 4 bases, V lost 6 bases, and 6 bases had no gene match. The sample belongs to a study of blood T cell repertoires in COVID-19. About the research overall: There were acute and convalescent COVID-19 samples, and they came from the United States, Italy and Spain. PBMCs, B-cell-depleted T cells, or T cells provided the cDNA or gDNA that made up the material.

Original processing notes: Amplified reference gene primers provided the basis for estimating nucleated cell counts. This table comes from immunoSEQ multiplex PCR, and its TCRdb copy is limited to in-frame clones, with some not included. That table furnishes V, J and clone size, whereas the DNA furnished D and trimming. The sample includes some 95,000 clones, around 80% of them seen just once. Specimen: peripheral blood. This TCR was sampled from a man aged 70-80 years with acute or convalescent COVID-19. This chain joins TRBV7-9 and TRBJ2-1, with 7 bases fitting TRBD2. CDR3 sequence reads: CASRLRESYNEQFF. CDR3 coding DNA: TGTGCCAGCAGGTTGCGGGAGAGTTACAATGAGCAGTTCTTC.